This T cell receptor beta chain was found in a study of blood T cell repertoires in COVID-19. Study overall: From T cells, B-cell-depleted T cells, or PBMCs came the material, which was cDNA or gDNA.

The V gene's germline CDR1 is LGHNA and CDR2 YNFKEQ. The CDR3 length is 16 residues. V lost 1 base and J 0 bases, leaving 11 bases between the germline ends. Profiled with immunoSEQ multiplex PCR; TCRdb holds only in-frame clones, not every one. The sample lists some 150,000 clones, approximately 80% occurring once. This sequence joins TRBV4-2 and TRBJ2-3; TRBD1 might be the D (6 bases). The receptor comes from a human donor in a cohort sampled during active COVID-19. Sequencing was carried out using peripheral blood. As DNA, the CDR3 is TGTGCCAGCAGCCAAGGGTCAGGGGCTAGCACAGATACGCAGTATTTT. Translation gives CASSQGSGASTDTQYF.